This T cell receptor (beta chain) was observed in a study of shared clonotypes between healthy human individuals. This CDR3 spans 15 amino acids. J gave up 4 bases and V 6 bases, and 2 bases lay outside the gene matches. Germline CDR1 is MNHEY and CDR2 is SVGAGI. Profiled with immunoSEQ multiplex PCR; TCRdb holds only in-frame clones, not every one. The profile shows about 550,000 clones, about 95% of them singletons. Naive-designated CD8 cells lacked CD45RO, were positively enriched for CCR7, and omitted terminally differentiated effector memory CD45RA+ cells. Source material: naive CD8+ T cells sorted from blood. This sequence was found in a woman aged 30 to 39 in good health. The chain uses TRBV6-5 and TRBJ2-1, with TRBD2 identical over 14 bases. The CDR3 loop reads CASRRTSGRYNEQFF. The DNA for the CDR3 is TGTGCCAGCAGACGGACTAGCGGGAGGTACAATGAGCAGTTCTTC.